Below, one TCR beta chain is given with its context. Profiling relied on immunoSEQ multiplex PCR, and the TCRdb table lists in-frame clones only, not all of them. This repertoire shows around 84,000 clones, about nine tenths found once; its top ten account for more than 15%. The source of the sample is a study of control samples from healthy donors and cancer patients. This TCR was recovered from a man aged 25-45 years in good health. The sequencing input was blood.

CDR3 bases: TGTGCCAGCAGTTTCGGAGGGACTGAAGCTTTCTTT. This sequence encodes CASSFGGTEAFF. This chain connects TRBV6-5 to TRBJ1-1; D is undetermined. The germline V gene has CDR1 MNHEY and CDR2 SVGAGI. The CDR3 length is 12 residues. Trimming pared 4 bases from V and 5 bases from J, leaving 8 bases between.